This T cell receptor beta chain was identified during a study of PD-1 blockade in classical Hodgkin lymphoma. On this clone: Its target is not known.

With V trimmed by 3 bases and J by 0 bases, 6 bases remained unmatched. The V gene's germline CDR1 is LNHDA and CDR2 SQIVND (reference sequence). CDR3 size: 16 residues. The patients all showed relapse after autologous stem cell transplantation, while their brentuximab vedotin exposure varied. Patients showed best responses of complete response, partial response or progressive disease. Method: immunoSEQ multiplex PCR; TCRdb's copy keeps in-frame clones and lacks some. The sample has just under 100,000 clones, over 80% seen once. Findings and caveats of the study: Whereas CD4+ TCR diversity had risen significantly by C4D1, CD8+ TCR diversity had not.

The TCR comes from a human donor with classical Hodgkin lymphoma. The sample in question was peripheral blood mononuclear cells (PBMCs), obtained at baseline. The V call is TRBV19, the J call TRBJ1-1; 8 bases match TRBD1. In nucleotides, the CDR3 is TGTGCCAGTAGTATGAGGACAGGGTCCGTGAACACTGAAGCTTTCTTT. Translating gives CASSMRTGSVNTEAFF.